The entry below gives a single T cell receptor (beta chain) sequence along with its context. The sample comes from a study of blood T cells in healthy people across ages. The CDR3 length is 12 residues. Germline loops: CDR1 LGHDT, CDR2 YNNKEL (reference sequence). After removal of 2 bases from V and 10 bases from J, the junction contained 3 bases not matched to a gene. Next came a second PCR, run for about 7 to 12 cycles, which used a sample-barcoded 5' primer along with a J-beta primer mix. TCRdb reprocessed the 5' RACE reads via MiXCR and lists one record per CDR3 protein. The sample has roughly 2 million distinct CDR3 sequences; around 50% are singletons.

Sequencing was done on a sample of blood. The rearrangement uses TRBV3-1 and TRBJ1-1, with 8 nucleotides matching TRBD1. The TCR was taken from a middle-aged woman in good health. CDR3 in amino acids: CASSQLTGGAFF. DNA for the CDR3: TGTGCCAGCAGCCAACTTACAGGGGGAGCTTTCTTT. The whole variable domain, remainder taken from reference TRBV3-1 and TRBJ1-1, is DTAVSQTPKYLVTQMGNDKSIKCEQNLGHDTMYWYKQDSKKFLKIMFSYNNKELIINETVPNRFSPKSPDKAHLNLHINSLELGDSAVYFCASSQLTGGAFFGQGTRLTVV.